Below, 5 T cell receptor beta chains from the same sample are listed, as sequenced in a study of technical replicates of blood from a few donors. Clones were sequenced by immunoSEQ multiplex PCR, and TCRdb holds only the in-frame ones, with some missing. There are about 49,000 clones in the sample; roughly nine tenths occur only once, and around 3.9% lies in the top ten. What was sequenced was PBMCs. The source of these receptors is a human donor in good health. Some clones in this sample may be carry-over from other donors' samples.

This chain connects TRBV18 to TRBJ1-6; D uncertain. This CDR3 region has 13 residues. Per the germline V gene, CDR1 is KGHSH and CDR2 is LQKENI. Between the trimmed V and J ends, which lost 2 bases and 4 bases, there was a span of 3 bases. In DNA form, the CDR3 reads TGTGCCAGCTCACCATCTTATAATTCACCCCTCCACTTT. Its translation is CASSPSYNSPLHF. Based on the CDR3 plus reference TRBV18 and TRBJ1-6, the full variable domain is NAGVMQNPRHLVRRRGQEARLRCSPMKGHSHVYWYRQLPEEGLKFMVYLQKENIIDESGMPKERFSAEFPKEGPSILRIQQVVRGDSAAYFCASSPSYNSPLHFGNGTRLTVT.

In DNA form, the CDR3 reads TGTGCCAGCAGCCCAGGTAGTTATACCTACGAGCAGTACTTC. Protein: CASSPGSYTYEQYF. The V gene is TRBV11-2, the J gene TRBJ2-7; D is unclear. There are 14 residues in the CDR3. CDR1 and CDR2 from the germline V gene are SGHAT and FQNNGV. The V end lost 5 bases, the J end lost 2 bases, and 13 bases lay between the germline ends.

The genes are TRBV11-3 and TRBJ1-6; D not certain. Germline values: CDR1 SGHNT, CDR2 YENEEA. Trimming removed 0 bases at V and 7 bases at J, with 4 bases between. The CDR3 runs to 13 residues. This CDR3 reads CASSLDLNSPLHF. CDR3 coding DNA: TGTGCCAGCAGCTTAGATCTGAATTCACCCCTCCACTTT.

This clone has just one count. The chain uses TRBV2 and TRBJ2-7, with D maybe TRBD2 (5 bases). Trimming cost V 8 bases and J 6 bases, with 23 bases left between them. Germline CDR1 and CDR2: SNHLY and FYNNEI. This CDR3 is built from 15 residues. The CDR3 loop reads CASAFNGISQPEQYF. The DNA for the CDR3 is TGTGCCAGCGCATTTAACGGGATCAGTCAACCCGAGCAGTACTTC.

The chain is built from TRBV7-9 and TRBJ2-3, with TRBD1 identical over 10 bases. From germline, CDR1 is SEHNR and CDR2 FQNEAQ (reference sequence). The CDR3 is made up of 15 amino acids. Trimming took 4 bases from V and 4 from J; bases not matched to a gene: 5. CDR3 DNA sequence: TGTGCCAGCAGCTCCGGGACAGGGGTTTCAGATACGCAGTATTTT. Its protein product is CASSSGTGVSDTQYF.